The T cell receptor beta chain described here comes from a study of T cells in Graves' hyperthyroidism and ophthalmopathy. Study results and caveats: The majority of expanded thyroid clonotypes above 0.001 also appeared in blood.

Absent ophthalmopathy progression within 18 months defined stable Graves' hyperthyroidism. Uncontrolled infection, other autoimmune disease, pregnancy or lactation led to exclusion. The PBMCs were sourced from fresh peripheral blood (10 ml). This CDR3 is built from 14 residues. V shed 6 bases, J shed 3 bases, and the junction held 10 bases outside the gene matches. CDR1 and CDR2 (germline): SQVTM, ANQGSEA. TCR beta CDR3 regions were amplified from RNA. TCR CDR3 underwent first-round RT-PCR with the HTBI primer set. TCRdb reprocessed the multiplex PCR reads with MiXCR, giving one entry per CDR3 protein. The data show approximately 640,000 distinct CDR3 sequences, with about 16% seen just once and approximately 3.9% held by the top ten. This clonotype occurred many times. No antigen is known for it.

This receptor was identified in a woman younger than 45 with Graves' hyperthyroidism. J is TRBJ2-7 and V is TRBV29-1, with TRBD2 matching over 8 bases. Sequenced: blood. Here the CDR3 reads CSVERHGTSYEQYF. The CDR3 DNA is TGCAGCGTCGAACGACACGGGACTAGCTACGAGCAGTACTTC.